Following are 22 T cell receptor beta chains from one sample sequenced in a study of cytomegalovirus exposure and HLA in healthy donors. PCR was performed using 60 Vbeta and 13 Jbeta primers. The data were produced by immunoSEQ multiplex PCR, yet TCRdb's version contains in-frame clones alone and is incomplete. The table shows approximately 270,000 clones, with 80% occurring only once. Sequencing used PBMCs. These receptors all come from a girl aged 2 to 9 in good health and CMV-seronegative.

This clone was found once. This chain connects TRBV6-5 to TRBJ2-2; 12 bases match TRBD2. Germline CDR1 and CDR2: MNHEY and SVGAGI. This CDR3 has 15 residues. Germline trimming cut 7 bases from V and 6 bases from J; bases unmatched to any gene: 6. CDR3 nucleotide sequence: TGTGCCAGCATAAGTCTAGCGGGAGGGTCCGGGGAGCTGTTTTTT. Residues: CASISLAGGSGELFF.

The V call is TRBV5-4, the J call TRBJ2-7, with 9 bases fitting TRBD2. Germline values: CDR1 SGHNT, CDR2 YYREEE (reference sequence). V was clipped by 3 bases and J by 4 bases; unmatched bases: 20. The CDR3 is 19 amino acids. CDR3 sequence (DNA): TGTGCCAGCAGCTCCCCGTCCCCTACGAAGCGGGAGGCCTTATACGAGCAGTACTTC. Translation gives CASSSPSPTKREALYEQYF.

V usage is TRBV28 and J usage is TRBJ2-7, with TRBD1 matching over 8 bases. Germline lookup yields CDR1 MDHEN and CDR2 SYDVKM. V lost 6 bases to trimming and J lost 4 bases; unmatched junction nucleotides: 8. The CDR3 length is 14 residues. Here the CDR3 reads CASSPIRGQYEQYF. In DNA form, the CDR3 reads TGTGCCAGCAGCCCCATCAGGGGGCAGTACGAGCAGTACTTC.

The chain couples TRBV27 to TRBJ2-3; D is possibly TRBD2 (5 bases). Germline V CDR1 and CDR2: MNHEY, SMNVEV (reference sequence). There are 18 residues in the CDR3. Trimming left V 2 bases short and J 4 bases short, with 22 bases between. The CDR3 nucleotides are TGTGCCAGCAGTTTACGAACCTACTACCCGTGGACTGCAGATACGCAGTATTTT. This encodes CASSLRTYYPWTADTQYF.

The rearrangement joins TRBV5-1 to TRBJ2-7; D is uncertain. V lost 4 bases and J lost 4, with 12 bases in between. CDR3 size: 13 residues. The germline gives CDR1 SGHRS, CDR2 YFSETQ. This chain's CDR3 is CASSPANSYEQYF. The CDR3 DNA follows: TGCGCCAGCAGCCCCGCCAACTCTTACGAGCAGTACTTC.

V gene TRBV28 combines with J gene TRBJ2-7, with D uncertain. Trimming removed 6 bases at V and 5 bases at J, with 11 bases between. The germline V gene has CDR1 MDHEN and CDR2 SYDVKM. This CDR3 is 12 amino acids long. CDR3 DNA: TGTGCCAGCAGAATCTCTCCCCACGAGCAGTACTTC. Amino acids: CASRISPHEQYF.

The V gene is TRBV2, the J gene TRBJ2-5, with D perhaps TRBD1 (5 bases). The J call may not be correct, given that the DNA end is closer to TRBJ2-7. From germline, CDR1 is SNHLY and CDR2 FYNNEI. The length of the CDR3 is 12 residues. The CDR3 reads CASSVDSYEQYF. The DNA for the CDR3 is TGTGCCAGCAGTGTCGACAGCTACGAGCAGTACTTC.

The chain has TRBV5-6 and TRBJ2-3; 7 bases are a match to TRBD1. With V trimmed by 4 bases and J by 3 bases, 11 bases remained unmatched. The CDR3 consists of 16 residues. From germline, CDR1 is SGHDT and CDR2 YYEEEE. CDR3 residues: CASSVDRESLTDTQYF. The CDR3 nucleotides read TGTGCCAGCAGCGTCGACAGGGAAAGTTTAACAGATACGCAGTATTTT.

There are a few counts of this clone. The rearrangement joins TRBV11-2 to TRBJ1-1; no reliable D call. V was shortened by 0 bases and J by 10 bases, with 9 bases between the two germline ends. CDR3 size: 12 residues. Germline-derived CDR1 and CDR2 are SGHAT and FQNNGV. CDR3 in amino acids: CASSLDPWRAFF. CDR3 bases: TGTGCCAGCAGCTTAGACCCCTGGAGAGCTTTCTTT.

The chain employs TRBV5-1 and TRBJ2-5; TRBD2 aligns across 11 bases. Germline assignment: CDR1 SGHRS and CDR2 YFSETQ. This CDR3 region has 16 residues. V trimming: 3 bases; J trimming: 5 bases; junction bases outside the gene matches: 9. CDR3 nucleotides: TGCGCCAGCAGCTCGCTACTAGCGGGGGCTCTCGAGACCCAGTACTTC. Translation: CASSSLLAGALETQYF.

The genes are TRBV2 and TRBJ2-7; the match to TRBD1 covers 8 bases. This CDR3 is 15 amino acids long. With 8 bases clipped from V and 4 bases from J, the junction kept 13 bases outside the gene matches. Looked up from germline, CDR1 is SNHLY and CDR2 is FYNNEI. The CDR3 spells CASVPGGLPGYEQYF. The CDR3 coding sequence is TGTGCCAGCGTCCCAGGGGGCCTCCCAGGATACGAGCAGTACTTC.

The chain carries TRBV28 and TRBJ2-7, with 7 nucleotides matching TRBD1. The CDR3 has 15 residues. The V and J ends lost 4 bases and 2 bases, in that order; junction bases with no gene match: 8. Germline CDR1 MDHEN, CDR2 SYDVKM. This CDR3 reads CASSSPADRAYEQYF. The CDR3 DNA reads as TGTGCCAGCAGTTCCCCGGCTGACAGGGCCTACGAGCAGTACTTC.

The chain carries TRBV7-8 and TRBJ2-1, with 10 bases aligning to TRBD2. Looked up from germline, CDR1 is SGHVS and CDR2 is FQNEAQ. The CDR3 consists of 14 residues. V trimming: 1 base; J trimming: 13 bases; junction bases outside the gene matches: 7. DNA for the CDR3: TGTGCCAGCAGCTTAGGTGGTAGCGGGGGGTCTCAGTTCTTC. Translating it yields CASSLGGSGGSQFF.

The chain carries TRBV4-1 and TRBJ1-3; the match to TRBD1 covers 7 bases. Germline values: CDR1 MGHRA, CDR2 YSYEKL. The J segment lost 4 bases and the V segment lost 4 bases, leaving 7 bases of the junction unmatched. The CDR3 loop spans 15 amino acids. As DNA, the CDR3 is TGCGCCAGCAGCCCCCCCGACAGGGTCGGAAACACCATATATTTT. This codes for CASSPPDRVGNTIYF.

This chain links TRBV5-4 with TRBJ2-5; a possible D gene is TRBD2 (5 bases). CDR3 length: 16 residues. V was pared by 3 bases and J by 2 bases, with 17 bases between. Germline-derived CDR1 and CDR2 are SGHNT and YYREEE (reference sequence). The DNA for the CDR3 is TGTGCCAGCAGCTGGGGAGCAGAGGTTCAGCAAGAGACCCAGTACTTC. This gives the protein CASSWGAEVQQETQYF.

The genes are TRBV6-6 and TRBJ2-7, with D tentatively TRBD1 (6 bases). CDR3 size: 15 residues. Between the trimmed V and J ends, which lost 0 bases and 1 base, there was a span of 10 bases. CDR1 MNHNY and CDR2 SVGAGI come from the germline V gene (reference sequence). In DNA form, the CDR3 reads TGTGCCAGCAGTTACTCATCCCAGGGGTCCTACGAGCAGTACTTC. This gives the protein CASSYSSQGSYEQYF.

This chain joins TRBV4-1 and TRBJ2-7; 10 nucleotides match TRBD2. CDR1 MGHRA and CDR2 YSYEKL come from the germline V gene. The ends lost 2 bases at V and 5 bases at J; junction bases unmatched: 15. This CDR3 has 18 residues. This CDR3 is CASSQSSPLTSGVHEQYF. For the CDR3, the DNA is TGCGCCAGCAGCCAAAGCTCCCCGTTAACTAGCGGGGTCCACGAGCAGTACTTC.

V is TRBV30 and J is TRBJ2-1; 12 nucleotides align to TRBD2. With V trimmed by 8 bases and J by 6 bases, 5 bases remained unmatched. The germline V gene has CDR1 GTSNPN and CDR2 SVGIG (reference sequence). The CDR3 contains 13 residues. Written as DNA, the CDR3 is TGTGCCCGCTCTAGCGGGGGGGCCAATGAGCAGTTCTTC. Amino acids: CARSSGGANEQFF.

This clone has a single count. The V gene is TRBV19, the J gene TRBJ2-4; no reliable D call. This CDR3 has 17 amino acids. Looked up from germline, CDR1 is LNHDA and CDR2 is SQIVND (reference sequence). Between the trimmed V and J ends, which lost 7 bases and 5 bases, there was a span of 24 bases. DNA of the CDR3: TGTGCCAGTACGGAACCGGCGGATTATAGCCACGAAAACATTCAGTACTTC. Amino acids: CASTEPADYSHENIQYF.

The CDR3 coding sequence is TGTGCCAGCAGTGTTTGGTTCAGGGAGGAGGGTGGCTACACCTTC. Protein product: CASSVWFREEGGYTF. This rearrangement joins TRBV2 to TRBJ1-2, with D possibly being TRBD1 (5 bases). V gave up 4 bases and J gave up 7 bases, with 19 bases separating them. This CDR3 comprises 15 residues. Germline CDR1 reads SNHLY; CDR2 reads FYNNEI.

This clone was seen a few times. The chain combines TRBV4-1 with TRBJ2-2; 7 nucleotides match TRBD1. The CDR3 runs 14 residues. Trimming removed 2 bases from V and 8 bases from J; junction bases left unmatched: 5. The germline gives CDR1 MGHRA, CDR2 YSYEKL. The CDR3 DNA reads as TGCGCCAGCAGCCAATTGAGGGACAGAGGGGAGCTGTTTTTT. As protein: CASSQLRDRGELFF.

Of note for this clone: Other DNA sequences in the same sample also yield this CDR3. The CDR3 spells CAWSTIANSYNEQFF. Written as DNA, the CDR3 is TGTGCCTGGAGTACGATAGCGAACTCCTACAATGAGCAGTTCTTC. The chain carries TRBV30 and TRBJ2-1; D is possibly TRBD2 (5 bases). This CDR3 comprises 15 residues. Trimming removed 2 bases at V and 0 bases at J, with 11 bases between. Germline V gene lookup returns CDR1 GTSNPN and CDR2 SVGIG (reference sequence).